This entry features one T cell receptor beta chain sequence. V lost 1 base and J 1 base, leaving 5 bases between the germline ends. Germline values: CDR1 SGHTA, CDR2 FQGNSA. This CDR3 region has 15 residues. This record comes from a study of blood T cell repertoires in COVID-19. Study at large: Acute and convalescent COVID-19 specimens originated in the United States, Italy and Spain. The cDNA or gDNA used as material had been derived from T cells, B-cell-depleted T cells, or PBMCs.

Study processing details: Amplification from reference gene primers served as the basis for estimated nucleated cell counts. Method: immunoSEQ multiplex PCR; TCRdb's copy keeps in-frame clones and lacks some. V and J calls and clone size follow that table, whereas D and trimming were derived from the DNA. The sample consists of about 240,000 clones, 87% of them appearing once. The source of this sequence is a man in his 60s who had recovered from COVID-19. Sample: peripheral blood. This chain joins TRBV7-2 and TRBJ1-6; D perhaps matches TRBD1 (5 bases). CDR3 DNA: TGTGCCAGCAGCTTAGACAGGTCCTATAATTCACCCCTCCACTTT. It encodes CASSLDRSYNSPLHF.